This entry features one T cell receptor beta chain sequence. These data are taken from a study of identical twins. Via MiXCR, TCRdb re-called the 5' RACE reads, giving one row per CDR3 protein. The sample yields roughly 480,000 distinct CDR3 sequences, roughly a quarter seen once. The sample also formed part of further work on T cells expressing NK-cell markers. According to that study: CD8+ T cells in more than five donors included dominant NKG2C+ clonotypes at about 1.0-8%.

This TCR came from a woman under 30 in good health. Sequenced sample: CD4+ T cells sorted from blood.

The CDR3 spells CASSFALTGLSGELFF. The CDR3 DNA is TGCGCCAGCAGCTTCGCCCTAACGGGACTGTCCGGGGAGCTGTTTTTT. J is TRBJ2-2 and V is TRBV5-1; perhaps TRBD2 as D (6 bases). The CDR3 length is 16 residues. Trimming shortened V by 2 bases and J by 6 bases, and 17 bases separated the two germline ends. Germline loops: CDR1 SGHRS, CDR2 YFSETQ. Combining the CDR3 with reference TRBV5-1 and TRBJ2-2 gives the whole variable domain KAGVTQTPRYLIKTRGQQVTLSCSPISGHRSVSWYQQTPGQGLQFLFEYFSETQRNKGNFPGRFSGRQFSNSRSEMNVSTLELGDSALYLCASSFALTGLSGELFFGEGSRLTVL.